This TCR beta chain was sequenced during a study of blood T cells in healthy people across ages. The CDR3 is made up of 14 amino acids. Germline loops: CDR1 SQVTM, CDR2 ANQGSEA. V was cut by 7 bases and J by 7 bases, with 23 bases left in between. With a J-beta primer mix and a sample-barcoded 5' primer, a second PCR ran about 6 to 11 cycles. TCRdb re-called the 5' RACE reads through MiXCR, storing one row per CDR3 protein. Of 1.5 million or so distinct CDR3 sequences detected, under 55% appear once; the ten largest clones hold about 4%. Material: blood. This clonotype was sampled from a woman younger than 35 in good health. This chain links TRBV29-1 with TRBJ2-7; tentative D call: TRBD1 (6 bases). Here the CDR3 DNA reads TGCAGCGGAAGGGGGACCCCGTCCGGAGGTGAGCAGTACTTC. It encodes CSGRGTPSGGEQYF.